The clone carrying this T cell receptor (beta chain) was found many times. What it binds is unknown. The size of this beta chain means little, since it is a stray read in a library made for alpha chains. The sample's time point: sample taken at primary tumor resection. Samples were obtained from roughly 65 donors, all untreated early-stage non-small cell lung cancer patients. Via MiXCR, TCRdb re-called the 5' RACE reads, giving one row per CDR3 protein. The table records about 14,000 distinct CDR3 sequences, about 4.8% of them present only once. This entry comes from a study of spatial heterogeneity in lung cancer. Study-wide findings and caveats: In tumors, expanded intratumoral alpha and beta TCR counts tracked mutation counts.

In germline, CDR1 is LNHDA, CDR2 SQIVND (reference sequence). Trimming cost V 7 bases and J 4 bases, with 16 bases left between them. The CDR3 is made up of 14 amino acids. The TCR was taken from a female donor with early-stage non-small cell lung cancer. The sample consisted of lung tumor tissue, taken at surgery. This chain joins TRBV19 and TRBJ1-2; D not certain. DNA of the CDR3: TGTGCCAGTACCTGGGGAACATACCTCTATGGCTACACCTTC. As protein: CASTWGTYLYGYTF.